This T cell receptor (beta chain) appears in the sequencing data of a study of cytomegalovirus exposure and HLA in healthy donors. Points from the study as a whole: Whilst most TCR sequences proved rare, a subset of public TCRs occurred across many donors. In a later analysis, V- and J-gene trimming of beta chains associated with a DCLRE1C missense variant, replicated independently.

As regards this clone: Its target is not known.

In germline, CDR1 is MNHNY, CDR2 SVGAGI (reference sequence). After removal of 2 bases from V and 1 base from J, the junction contained 1 base not matched to a gene. There are 15 residues in the CDR3. The study ran its PCR with 60 Vbeta and 13 Jbeta primers. The table came from immunoSEQ multiplex PCR; TCRdb's copy has only in-frame clones and leaves some out. The sample yields approximately 120,000 clones, around 85% seen once. The TCR sequence derives from a woman aged 25 to 39 in good health and CMV-seropositive. The sequenced material came from PBMCs. The J gene is TRBJ2-2, the V gene TRBV6-6, with 7 positions matching TRBD1. CDR3 sequence reads: CASSYGQENTGELFF. DNA of the CDR3: TGTGCCAGCAGTTACGGACAGGAGAACACCGGGGAGCTGTTTTTT.